The entry that follows covers one TCR beta chain sequence. This clone has more than one count but fewer than ten. The antigen this receptor binds is unknown. Within one base of it there is no much larger clone, and no base qualities were kept. The sample comes from a study of metastatic and nonmetastatic thyroid tumors (dated by TCRdb to 2020 to 2022). With regard to the full study: Repertoires from peripheral blood and from tumor or nodule tissue samples of malignant and benign thyroid patients were compared. General study outcomes and caveats: In both blood and tumor samples, malignant tumors were reported to have significantly higher TCR beta diversity than benign nodules.

Libraries were made using PCR. The instrument given in TCRdb is Illumina HiSeq 4000. The TCR beta-chain CDR3 region of each patient was profiled by high-throughput sequencing. Processing in the source paper ran as follows. Drawing on CDR3 differences between clinicopathological groups, the researchers built a classifier meant to tell apart patients with distant-metastatic papillary thyroid cancer. Repertoire diversity was assessed with the Shannon index, and tumor-blood repertoire similarity with the Morisita-Horn index. The public reads were quality trimmed at Q25 with fastp and then assembled into clones with MiXCR by TCRdb, keeping productive beta chains. The authors' filters were not applied to this entry. In all, the sample holds about 50,000 clones, and around 4% of those were seen once. Roughly 9.8% of the sample rests with the top ten. The junction carries 6 bases between V and J, which are trimmed by 1 base and 2 bases respectively. From cysteine to phenylalanine, the CDR3 is 13 amino acids long. Here the CDR3 DNA is all that survives: 39 bases in frame from base 1. For CDR1 and CDR2, the germline V gene lists SGDLS and YYNGEE.

None of the patients had been given any treatment before thyroid surgery. Using T-cell receptor beta sequencing, the researchers looked back retrospectively at clinical samples from patients, gathered between the early 2010s and the late 2010s. The sequence derives from a female donor with papillary thyroid cancer or a benign thyroid nodule (not recorded which). Some clones in this sample may be carry-over from other donors' samples. The chain is made from TRBV9 and TRBJ2-5; the D gene assignment is ambiguous. Sequenced sample: blood. The DNA sequence is given as TGTGCCAGCAGCGTACACATACAAGAGACCCAGTACTTC. Protein translation: CASSVHIQETQYF.